A single sample is the source of the 2 T cell receptor beta chains below, sequenced in a study of T cells in Graves' hyperthyroidism and ophthalmopathy. TCR beta CDR3 regions were amplified from RNA transcripts. RT-PCR in the first round (using the HTBI primer set) targeted the TCR CDR3. TCRdb reprocessed the multiplex PCR reads with MiXCR, giving one entry per CDR3 protein. The sample carries 600,000 or so distinct CDR3 sequences, around 42% recorded once. Sample: peripheral blood or thyroid tissue (not recorded which). Receptors were obtained from a woman aged 18-35 years with Graves' hyperthyroidism.

There are many counts of this clonotype. This chain joins TRBV2 and TRBJ1-6; D remains unclear. CDR1 SNHLY and CDR2 FYNNEI come from the germline V gene. Trimming left V 2 bases short and J 10 bases short, with 18 bases between. This CDR3 region has 16 residues. Written as DNA, the CDR3 is TGTGCCAGCAGTGAATTACACCTCTCAGCAGGATCACCCCTCCACTTT. This translates into CASSELHLSAGSPLHF.

The genes are TRBV25-1 and TRBJ1-6; 11 positions match TRBD1. CDR1 MGHDK and CDR2 SYGVNS come from the germline V gene. The CDR3 contains 15 residues. The trim removed 10 bases at V and 10 bases at J, leaving 12 bases unmatched. This CDR3 is CATGQGAKTESPLHF. CDR3 in DNA: TGTGCCACAGGACAGGGGGCGAAAACTGAGTCACCCCTCCACTTT.